This TCR beta chain was recovered during a study of identical twins. Study conclusions and caveats: Low generation-probability sequences were in excess among twin-shared out-of-frame alpha sequences.

Unique molecular identifiers were present on cDNA, and template switching added a universal primer site. TCRdb passed the 5' RACE reads through MiXCR, listing each CDR3 protein once. The sample has 420,000 or so distinct CDR3 sequences; about 18% are singletons. This clonotype was seen only a few times. Its antigen remains unknown. Healthy Caucasians alone served as donors. Germline CDR1 reads SGHVS; CDR2 reads FNYEAQ. V dropped 1 base and J dropped 4; count of bases not matched to a gene: 5. The CDR3 runs 18 residues. This sequence was found in a man aged 45-65 years in good health. The chain carries TRBV7-6 and TRBJ2-3, with 16 positions matching TRBD2. The sequencing input was naive T cells sorted from blood. CDR3 amino acids: CASSLVVGLAGGSDTQYF. In DNA, the CDR3 is TGTGCCAGCAGCTTAGTTGTGGGACTAGCGGGGGGGTCAGATACGCAGTATTTT.